The 24 T cell receptor beta chains presented below share a single source sample, sequenced in a study of vaccination and CD4 T cells after COVID-19. Sequence data for DNA of cultured CD4+ T cells were generated by the Oncomine TCR Beta short-read assay. TCRdb used MiXCR to reprocess the PCR reads, holding one entry per CDR3 protein. Of approximately 18,000 distinct CDR3 sequences listed, approximately 53% were seen once; the top ten hold 8% to 10%. Their antigens remain unidentified. Noted treatment: roughly 10-day PBMC culture with coronavirus spike peptide pools or control peptides (ViraFEST assay). The sequenced sample consisted of CD4+ T cells from blood, cultured in vitro. These receptors were obtained from a human donor who had recovered from COVID-19.

The CDR3 protein is CASSLGGSGLAGHEQYF. Written as DNA, the CDR3 is TGTGCCAGCAGTTTAGGTGGGTCGGGACTAGCGGGCCACGAGCAGTACTTC. The chain recombines TRBV28 with TRBJ2-7; TRBD2 aligns across 12 bases. The ends lost 2 bases at V and 5 bases at J; junction bases unmatched: 10. The CDR3 length is 17 residues. Germline V gene lookup returns CDR1 MDHEN and CDR2 SYDVKM.

This sequence joins TRBV24-1 and TRBJ1-2, with D maybe TRBD1 (5 bases). The ends were cut back, 5 bases at V and 6 bases at J, with 18 bases in the middle. CDR3 length: 15 amino acids. Germline-derived CDR1 and CDR2 are KGHDR and SFDVKD. The CDR3 sequence: CATSGAPRGPDGYTF. For the CDR3, the DNA is TGTGCCACCAGTGGCGCCCCTCGGGGCCCGGATGGCTACACCTTC.

The V call is TRBV11-2, the J call TRBJ2-7; D tentatively reads TRBD1 or TRBD2 (5 bases each). CDR1 SGHAT and CDR2 FQNNGV come from the germline V gene. The CDR3 length is 13 residues. V was trimmed by 4 bases and J by 5 bases, leaving 12 bases between them. As DNA, the CDR3 is TGTGCCAGCAGCTGGGACCGGGGACACGAGCAGTACTTC. As protein: CASSWDRGHEQYF.

This clonotype was observed a handful of times. The chain has TRBV30 and TRBJ2-5, with D hard to call. V lost 2 bases and J 5 bases, leaving 6 bases between the germline ends. This CDR3 contains 11 residues. CDR1 is GTSNPN, CDR2 SVGIG, per germline (reference sequence). CDR3 protein: CAWSPKETQYF. The CDR3 nucleotides are TGTGCCTGGAGTCCCAAGGAGACCCAGTACTTC. The full variable domain, in which reference TRBV30 and TRBJ2-5 provide the parts outside the CDR3, is SQTIHQWPATLVQPVGSPLSLECTVEGTSNPNLYWYRQAAGRGLQLLFYSVGIGQISSEVPQNLSASRPQDRQFILSSKKLLLSDSGFYLCAWSPKETQYFGPGTRLLVL.

There are a few counts of this clonotype. The rearrangement uses TRBV2 and TRBJ1-5, with 7 positions matching TRBD1. The germline CDR1 and CDR2 sequences are SNHLY and FYNNEI. CDR3 length: 15 residues. V gave up 6 bases and J gave up 3 bases; unmatched junction bases: 8. Here the CDR3 reads CASSRDRVPNQPQHF. The CDR3 nucleotides read TGTGCCAGCAGCCGAGACAGGGTCCCCAATCAGCCCCAGCATTTT.

The V call is TRBV7-8, the J call TRBJ2-7; possible D gene TRBD2, 6 bases. Germline V gives CDR1 SGHVS, CDR2 FQNEAQ. The V end lost 5 bases, the J end lost 2 bases, and 16 bases lay between the germline ends. The CDR3 consists of 15 residues. CDR3 sequence (DNA): TGTGCCAGCAGCCCCCGGGAGTACACGACCTACGAGCAGTACTTC. Residues: CASSPREYTTYEQYF.

This clonotype was detected only a few times. The rearrangement joins TRBV20-1 to TRBJ2-5; 9 nucleotides match TRBD1. The V gene end was trimmed by 1 base and the J gene end by 3 bases; junction bases not matched to a gene: 3. The germline CDR1 and CDR2 sequences are DFQATT and SNEGSKA (reference sequence). CDR3 length equals 14 residues. In nucleotides, the CDR3 is TGCAGTGCTAGAGGCGGACAGGGGAAAGAGACCCAGTACTTC. Amino acids: CSARGGQGKETQYF.

Written as DNA, the CDR3 is TGCGCCAGCAGCCAAGATTTCCCCCCGAGGACCGGGACAGGTGAGCAGTTCTTC. It translates to CASSQDFPPRTGTGEQFF. The chain carries TRBV4-3 and TRBJ2-1; 8 positions agree with TRBD1. V lost 0 bases, J lost 9 bases, and 16 bases stayed unmatched. CDR1 and CDR2 from the germline V gene are LGHNA and YSLEER. This CDR3 region has 18 residues.

The gene calls are TRBV7-2 and TRBJ1-6; D is unresolved. Germline CDR1 and CDR2: SGHTA and FQGNSA. V was clipped by 3 bases and J by 5 bases, with 11 bases between them. The CDR3 is made up of 15 amino acids. The CDR3 DNA is TGTGCCAGCAGCTTCCAGTGGGGTGATAATTCACCCCTCCACTTT. Translated: CASSFQWGDNSPLHF.

Only a few counts were recorded for this clonotype. This rearrangement joins TRBV24-1 to TRBJ2-5; 7 bases match TRBD1. Germline V gene lookup returns CDR1 KGHDR and CDR2 SFDVKD. The V segment lost 4 bases and the J segment 4 bases; nucleotides outside the gene matches: 8. The CDR3 loop spans 15 amino acids. CDR3 sequence: CATSDTRQGGETQYF. The CDR3 nucleotides are TGTGCCACCAGTGACACCCGACAGGGCGGAGAGACCCAGTACTTC.

The chain recombines TRBV7-6 with TRBJ1-1; D is uncertain. The CDR3 runs to 13 residues. Germline V gives CDR1 SGHVS, CDR2 FNYEAQ. With 5 bases removed from V and 1 base from J, the gap between germline ends came to 8 bases. The CDR3 nucleotides read TGTGCCAGCAGCCCAACAAGGAACACTGAAGCTTTCTTT. This gives the protein CASSPTRNTEAFF.

The J gene is TRBJ2-5, the V gene TRBV24-1; 8 bases agree with TRBD2. J lost 5 bases, V lost 5 bases, and 9 bases had no gene match. CDR1 is KGHDR, CDR2 SFDVKD, per germline. CDR3 size: 15 residues. The CDR3 sequence is CATSAPRGGGETQYF. CDR3 bases: TGTGCCACCAGTGCCCCCCGGGGGGGCGGTGAGACCCAGTACTTC.

The chain uses TRBV2 and TRBJ1-1, with D unclear. Germline assignment: CDR1 SNHLY and CDR2 FYNNEI. The V and J ends lost 4 bases and 4 bases respectively, with 13 bases between them. This CDR3 is built from 14 residues. The CDR3 here is CASSGFAGTTEAFF. The CDR3 DNA reads TGTGCCAGCAGTGGTTTTGCAGGAACCACTGAAGCTTTCTTT.

There are a few counts of this clonotype. V is TRBV6-2 or TRBV6-3 and J is TRBJ1-1; D unresolved. Germline V lookup: CDR1 MNHEY, CDR2 SVGEGT. The ends were cut back, 6 bases at V and 1 base at J, with 15 bases in the middle. The CDR3 length is 15 residues. The CDR3 DNA is TGTGCCAGCAGCCAGCTCCCCGGCCAGAACACTGAAGCTTTCTTT. Translation gives CASSQLPGQNTEAFF.

This clonotype was counted once. V is TRBV12-3 or TRBV12-4 and J is TRBJ1-2; D is unclear. V lost 3 bases, J lost 5 bases, and 10 bases lay in between. This CDR3 is 13 amino acids long. Written as DNA, the CDR3 is TGTGCCAGCAGTTTTGAGGGTTCTTATGGCTACACCTTC. It yields the protein CASSFEGSYGYTF.

This clonotype was seen a handful of times. The gene calls are TRBV4-2 and TRBJ1-1; no clear D gene. CDR1 LGHNA and CDR2 YNFKEQ come from the germline V gene. V dropped 0 bases and J dropped 4 bases, with 9 bases sitting between them. CDR3 length equals 14 residues. Here the CDR3 reads CASSQEGRGTEAFF. The CDR3 DNA is TGTGCCAGCAGCCAAGAGGGCAGAGGCACTGAAGCTTTCTTT.

This clonotype has only a few counts. The V and J genes are TRBV6-1 and TRBJ1-5; 8 nucleotides match TRBD1. This CDR3 region has 15 residues. The V gene's germline CDR1 is MNHNS and CDR2 SASEGT. V gave up 6 bases and J gave up 3 bases; unmatched junction bases: 7. In nucleotides, the CDR3 is TGTGCCAGCAGACAGACAGGGGCTATCAATCAGCCCCAGCATTTT. Translation gives CASRQTGAINQPQHF.

This clonotype appeared a few times. This chain connects TRBV7-8 to TRBJ1-3; D is unclear. The V gene lost 6 bases and the J gene lost 4 bases, with 13 bases spanning the gap. CDR3 length: 14 residues. The germline V gene has CDR1 SGHVS and CDR2 FQNEAQ. The CDR3 coding sequence is TGTGCCAGCAGGCCCGGGATTATGGGAAACACCATATATTTT. Translating it yields CASRPGIMGNTIYF.

This clonotype was counted only a few times. The chain is built from TRBV20-1 and TRBJ2-3; D might be TRBD2 (6 bases). CDR3 length: 14 residues. Trimming pared 0 bases from V and 5 bases from J, leaving 12 bases between. Per the germline V gene, CDR1 is DFQATT and CDR2 is SNEGSKA (reference sequence). The CDR3 nucleotides are TGCAGTGCTAGAGATGAGCGGAGGGGAGATACGCAGTATTTT. Protein sequence: CSARDERRGDTQYF.

This sequence joins TRBV21-1 and TRBJ2-7. TRBV21-1 is labeled a pseudogene. The CDR3 length is 12 residues. The CDR3 DNA sequence: TGTGCCAGCAGTGCCTACTCCTACGAGCAGTACTTC. It specifies CASSAYSYEQYF.

This clonotype was detected only a few times. V and J are TRBV28 and TRBJ1-2; TRBD1 agrees at 8 bases. This CDR3 region has 12 residues. Germline V lookup: CDR1 MDHEN, CDR2 SYDVKM. V dropped 5 bases and J dropped 6; count of bases not matched to a gene: 2. CDR3 region: CASSKTGDGYTF. CDR3 in DNA: TGTGCCAGCAGTAAGACAGGGGATGGCTACACCTTC.

The V call is TRBV20-1, the J call TRBJ2-5; 7 bases agree with TRBD2. The J segment lost 4 bases and the V segment lost 6 bases, leaving 14 bases of the junction unmatched. Per the germline V gene, CDR1 is DFQATT and CDR2 is SNEGSKA (reference sequence). The CDR3 consists of 15 residues. The CDR3 region has the DNA TGCAGTGCCACCCATTCGGGGGAGGGCGGAGAGACCCAGTACTTC. Its translation is CSATHSGEGGETQYF.

The chain links TRBV15 to TRBJ1-5; unclear D gene. The V end was cut by 3 bases, the J end by 0 bases, with 12 bases between. The CDR3 loop spans 16 amino acids. Germline V gives CDR1 LNHNV, CDR2 YYDKDF (reference sequence). The CDR3 coding sequence is TGTGCCACCAGCAGCAGTCAGAGGATTAGCAATCAGCCCCAGCATTTT. The encoded protein is CATSSSQRISNQPQHF. The complete variable domain, with remaining parts taken from reference TRBV15 and TRBJ1-5, reads DAMVIQNPRYQVTQFGKPVTLSCSQTLNHNVMYWYQQKSSQAPKLLFHYYDKDFNNEADTPDNFQSRRPNTSFCFLDIRSPGLGDTAMYLCATSSSQRISNQPQHFGDGTRLSIL.

This clonotype was counted between two and nine times. The V call is TRBV6-1, the J call TRBJ1-1; no clear D gene. CDR3 length equals 13 residues. Trimming shortened V by 6 bases and J by 7 bases, and 15 bases separated the two germline ends. CDR1 MNHNS and CDR2 SASEGT come from the germline V gene. This CDR3 is CASSLRTQVEAFF. The CDR3 bases are TGTGCCAGCAGCCTCCGGACGCAAGTTGAAGCTTTCTTT.